This T cell receptor beta chain is from a study of cytomegalovirus exposure and HLA in healthy donors. Study findings and constraints: Serostatus for CMV was the only available immune exposure information.

This CDR3 contains 14 residues. V lost 0 bases to trimming and J lost 1 base, with 9 bases between them. CDR1 and CDR2 (germline): SQVTM, ANQGSEA. PCR was performed using 60 Vbeta and 13 Jbeta primers. Here immunoSEQ multiplex PCR was the method, and the copy in TCRdb shows in-frame clones only, minus some. The data contain a few hundred thousand clones, about 80% of them singletons. In the case of this clone: Its antigen is undetermined.

V gene TRBV29-1 combines with J gene TRBJ2-5; D may be TRBD1 (5 bases). The sequenced material came from PBMCs. The receptor was isolated from a girl aged 2 to 10 in good health and CMV-seronegative. CDR3 bases: TGCAGCGTTGAAGACCCAACAGGCCAAGAGACCCAGTACTTC. It yields the protein CSVEDPTGQETQYF.